This T cell receptor beta chain originates from a study of shared clonotypes between healthy human individuals. With regard to this clone: What it binds is not known.

Whole-study results and caveats: In several donors, around 4.8% of naive CD4 clonotypes appeared in common.

The germline V and J ends were trimmed by 5 bases and 3 bases, with 11 bases remaining between them. CDR1 is SGHAT, CDR2 FQNNGV, per germline. The CDR3 extends over 14 amino acids. Naive CD8 populations comprised CD45RO-negative cells positively selected for CCR7, excluding terminally differentiated effector memory CD45RA+ cells. Sequencing was performed with immunoSEQ multiplex PCR; in TCRdb, only in-frame clones are kept and a portion is missing. The sample includes 750,000 to 1,000,000 clones, 80% to 95% of them seen just once. The origin of this receptor is a man aged 25 to 40 in good health. V usage is TRBV11-2 and J usage is TRBJ2-1, with D possibly matching TRBD2 (5 bases). Sample: naive CD8+ T cells sorted from blood. The CDR3 here is CASSGSGYYNEQFF. CDR3 coding DNA: TGTGCCAGCAGCGGGTCGGGGTACTACAATGAGCAGTTCTTC.